The 25 T cell receptor beta chains given below trace back to one sample, sequenced in a study of shared clonotypes between healthy human individuals. Naive CD8 cells, CD45RO-negative and positively selected for CCR7, excluded terminally differentiated effector memory CD45RA+ cells. TCRdb keeps only in-frame clones here, not all; method: immunoSEQ multiplex PCR. The repertoire includes about 600,000 clones, around 95% of them detected once, and about 0.11% sits in the top ten. Sequencing was carried out using naive CD8+ T cells sorted from blood. These receptors were collected from a woman aged 25 to 39 in good health.

V usage is TRBV6-5 and J usage is TRBJ1-1, with D hard to call. The length of the CDR3 is 12 residues. Trimming removed 2 bases at V and 8 bases at J, with 9 bases between. From germline, CDR1 is MNHEY and CDR2 SVGAGI. The CDR3, as DNA: TGTGCCAGCAGTTACAGGTACCTGGAAGCTTTCTTT. Translation gives CASSYRYLEAFF.

The chain combines TRBV27 with TRBJ1-5; the D is unclear. V was clipped by 6 bases and J by 3 bases, with 21 bases between them. Germline CDR1 and CDR2: MNHEY and SMNVEV (reference sequence). The CDR3 consists of 17 residues. Here the CDR3 reads CASRNIWTTDDNQPQHF. The CDR3 nucleotides read TGTGCCAGCAGGAACATTTGGACGACCGATGACAATCAGCCCCAGCATTTT.

V and J are TRBV7-9 and TRBJ2-5, with 9 bases matching TRBD1. The junction had 11 bases not matched to a gene; V was cut back by 7 bases and J by 5 bases. The CDR3 spans 15 residues. CDR1 and CDR2 (germline): SEHNR, FQNEAQ (reference sequence). The CDR3 sequence: CASTVGQGSTETQYF. CDR3 sequence (DNA): TGTGCCAGCACCGTCGGACAGGGGAGTACGGAGACCCAGTACTTC.

This clone was seen a handful of times. The chain is built from TRBV5-4 and TRBJ2-7; no reliable D call. Trimming stripped 8 bases from V and 0 bases from J, with 15 bases between. The CDR3 consists of 14 residues. CDR1 SGHNT and CDR2 YYREEE come from the germline V gene (reference sequence). CDR3 nucleotides: TGTGCCAGTTCCCCCGTGGCCAGCTCCTACGAGCAGTACTTC. Residues: CASSPVASSYEQYF.

This clone was seen a single time. The chain links TRBV28 to TRBJ2-1, with 7 bases fitting TRBD2. The V segment lost 2 bases and the J segment 5 bases; nucleotides outside the gene matches: 3. Germline V CDR1 and CDR2: MDHEN, SYDVKM. CDR3 length equals 14 residues. Here the CDR3 reads CASSLLAENNEQFF. The CDR3 nucleotides read TGTGCCAGCAGTTTACTAGCGGAGAACAATGAGCAGTTCTTC.

As concerns this clone: Sequence at one end of the junction differs from germline and may be a read error. The V and J genes are TRBV5-5 and TRBJ1-1; D not resolved. The CDR3 is made up of 13 amino acids. From germline, CDR1 is SGHKS and CDR2 YYEKEE (reference sequence). The CDR3 loop is CASRLGGSTEAFF. The CDR3, as DNA: TGTGCCAGCAGATTGGGTGGCTCGACTGAAGCTTTCTTT.

The CDR3 spells CASSLTPQGGTEAFF. The CDR3 region has the DNA TGTGCCAGCAGTCTGACCCCTCAGGGTGGGACTGAAGCTTTCTTT. The J gene is TRBJ1-1, the V gene TRBV28; D is perhaps TRBD1 (5 bases). V gave up 5 bases and J gave up 5 bases, with 18 bases separating them. This CDR3 contains 15 residues. Germline V gene sequence: CDR1 MDHEN, CDR2 SYDVKM.

The CDR3 DNA reads as TGTGCCAGCAGCCCAGGACAGGGGGCCGACGAGCAGTACTTC. Amino acid sequence: CASSPGQGADEQYF. The chain carries TRBV7-9 and TRBJ2-7; 11 nucleotides align to TRBD1. This CDR3 spans 14 amino acids. Germline V gene data show CDR1 as SEHNR and CDR2 as FQNEAQ (reference sequence). The trim removed 5 bases at V and 5 bases at J, leaving 5 bases unmatched.

This sequence joins TRBV4-1 and TRBJ2-1; 11 nucleotides line up with TRBD2. This CDR3 has 17 residues. CDR1 MGHRA and CDR2 YSYEKL come from the germline V gene. V trimming: 0 bases; J trimming: 4 bases; junction bases outside the gene matches: 5. Written as DNA, the CDR3 is TGCGCCAGCAGCCAAGACCCCGGGACTAGCGGATACAATGAGCAGTTCTTC. It encodes CASSQDPGTSGYNEQFF.

V is TRBV9 and J is TRBJ1-1; 12 nucleotides agree with TRBD1. Per germline, CDR1 SGDLS and CDR2 YYNGEE. The CDR3 is made up of 13 amino acids. Trimming cost V 4 bases and J 8 bases; bases outside gene matches: 3. CDR3 coding DNA: TGTGCCAGCAGCCTTGGGACAGGGGGCGAAGCTTTCTTT. Translation gives CASSLGTGGEAFF.

The rearrangement links TRBV7-8 to TRBJ2-3; tentative D call: TRBD2 (5 bases). Germline CDR1 and CDR2: SGHVS and FQNEAQ. Trimming stripped 1 base from V and 4 bases from J, with 18 bases between. This CDR3 has 17 residues. The CDR3 sequence is CASSLGVGEAGSDTQYF. CDR3 DNA sequence: TGTGCCAGCAGCTTAGGAGTGGGTGAGGCGGGCTCAGATACGCAGTATTTT.

Concerning this clone itself: One end of the junction does not line up with germline, which may come from a read error. The chain joins TRBV2 to TRBJ2-7; D uncertain. Germline V gene data show CDR1 as SNHLY and CDR2 as FYNNEI. This CDR3 contains 15 residues. CDR3 nucleotides: TGTGCCAGCAGTGCCCCAGTAAGGTCCTCCCACGAGCAGTACTTC. This codes for CASSAPVRSSHEQYF.

The J gene is TRBJ1-5, the V gene TRBV2; D perhaps matches TRBD1 (5 bases). CDR3 length: 14 residues. The germline V and J ends were trimmed by 1 base and 6 bases, with 10 bases remaining between them. Germline V gene data show CDR1 as SNHLY and CDR2 as FYNNEI. The CDR3 coding sequence is TGTGCCAGCAGTGAAGGGGGCGTCGGTCAGCCCCAGCATTTT. Translating it yields CASSEGGVGQPQHF.

The chain recombines TRBV28 with TRBJ2-3, with 12 bases lining up with TRBD2. Germline V lookup: CDR1 MDHEN, CDR2 SYDVKM. V lost 6 bases to trimming and J lost 6 bases; unmatched junction nucleotides: 4. The CDR3 sequence is 14 residues long. The CDR3 loop is CASSALAGGDTQYF. DNA of the CDR3: TGTGCCAGCAGCGCTCTAGCGGGAGGGGATACGCAGTATTTT.

Of note for this clone: This same CDR3 is encoded by further DNA sequences in the sample. The genes are TRBV27 and TRBJ2-1; weak D call: TRBD2 (6 bases). CDR1 and CDR2 (germline): MNHEY, SMNVEV (reference sequence). CDR3 length: 14 amino acids. V was trimmed by 2 bases and J by 6 bases, leaving 11 bases between them. The CDR3 is CASSLGGLVNEQFF. In nucleotides, the CDR3 is TGTGCCAGCAGTTTAGGGGGGTTAGTCAATGAGCAGTTCTTC.

The chain carries TRBV19 and TRBJ2-5, with TRBD2 identical over 10 bases. The J call is in doubt because the DNA end fits TRBJ2-7 better. Germline lookup yields CDR1 LNHDA and CDR2 SQIVND (reference sequence). CDR3 length: 14 residues. The CDR3 region is CATTRTSGTYEQYF. CDR3 coding DNA: TGTGCCACTACAAGGACTAGCGGAACCTACGAGCAGTACTTC.

The chain uses TRBV5-6 and TRBJ2-5; no clear D gene. The end of the DNA aligns better with TRBJ2-7, so the J call may be wrong. Germline V gene data show CDR1 as SGHDT and CDR2 as YYEEEE. The CDR3 consists of 15 residues. This CDR3 is CASSLARDVVGEQYF. CDR3 nucleotides: TGTGCCAGCAGCTTGGCCCGAGACGTGGTGGGCGAGCAGTACTTC.

Regarding this clone: One end of the junction fails to match germline, which may point to a read error. The chain joins TRBV11-2 to TRBJ2-2, with 12 bases lining up with TRBD1. CDR3 length: 18 residues. Germline V gives CDR1 SGHAT, CDR2 FQNNGV. CDR3 in amino acids: CASSLGRDRGRGTGELFF. For the CDR3, the DNA is TGTGCCAGCAGCTTGGGGCGGGACAGGGGGCGTGGCACCGGTGAGCTGTTTTTT.

This chain links TRBV7-9 with TRBJ2-1; D is perhaps TRBD1 or TRBD2 (5 bases each). The germline V gene has CDR1 SEHNR and CDR2 FQNEAQ (reference sequence). V dropped 6 bases and J dropped 7 bases, with 28 bases sitting between them. The CDR3 is 18 amino acids. The CDR3 DNA is TGTGCCAGCAGAAACCCCAACTCCGGGACCCCTTCGGGTAATGAGCAGTTCTTC. Translating gives CASRNPNSGTPSGNEQFF.

This chain links TRBV5-3 with TRBJ2-6; D gene ambiguous. TRBV5-3 is designated an ORF whose function remains uncertain. The CDR3 is 17 residues long. The ends were cut back, 7 bases at V and 5 bases at J, with 22 bases in the middle. Here the CDR3 DNA reads TGTGCCAGAGCTCAAGCTGGTGAACAAAGTCGGGCCAACGTCCTGACTTTC. The encoded protein is CARAQAGEQSRANVLTF.

This sequence joins TRBV2 and TRBJ2-2, with TRBD2 matching 10 bases. The CDR3 has 14 residues. V trimming: 8 bases; J trimming: 4 bases; junction bases outside the gene matches: 4. CDR1 and CDR2 from the germline V gene are SNHLY and FYNNEI. As DNA, the CDR3 is TGTGCCAGCGGTGTAGCGGGAGGCACCGGGGAGCTGTTTTTT. Protein product: CASGVAGGTGELFF.

The chain carries TRBV9 and TRBJ2-1, with TRBD2 matching 7 bases. The trim removed 4 bases at V and 7 bases at J, leaving 8 bases unmatched. The CDR3 contains 14 residues. Germline-derived CDR1 and CDR2 are SGDLS and YYNGEE. The CDR3 protein is CASSPPWGGNEQFF. The CDR3 region has the DNA TGTGCCAGCAGCCCCCCCTGGGGGGGGAATGAGCAGTTCTTC.

The chain joins TRBV11-2 to TRBJ2-7, with 8 bases lining up with TRBD1. The V segment lost 1 base and the J segment 6 bases; nucleotides outside the gene matches: 2. The CDR3 is 13 amino acids. In germline, CDR1 is SGHAT, CDR2 FQNNGV. The CDR3 DNA follows: TGTGCCAGCAGCTTAGGGACAGGGCTCGAGCAGTACTTC. It is translated as CASSLGTGLEQYF.

The V call is TRBV27, the J call TRBJ2-1; D might be TRBD1 (6 bases). The germline gives CDR1 MNHEY, CDR2 SMNVEV (reference sequence). Trimming shortened V by 3 bases and J by 3 bases, and 12 bases separated the two germline ends. The length of the CDR3 is 15 residues. DNA of the CDR3: TGTGCCAGCAGTTTTCGACAGGTGCACTACAATGAGCAGTTCTTC. It is translated as CASSFRQVHYNEQFF.

The V call is TRBV28, the J call TRBJ2-7; TRBD2 matches at 12 bases. Losses at the gene ends were 5 bases for V and 2 bases for J; bases not matched to a gene: 13. The CDR3 has 18 residues. The V gene's germline CDR1 is MDHEN and CDR2 SYDVKM. CDR3 amino acids: CASSGFGTSGLSTYEQYF. CDR3 coding DNA: TGTGCCAGCAGTGGATTCGGGACTAGCGGGTTATCGACCTACGAGCAGTACTTC.